This TCR beta chain was documented in a study of T cell clonotyping in hematopoietic cell transplantation (dated by TCRdb to about 2021). About the study as a whole: The study collected roughly 150 blood samples from 35 consecutive transplant recipients and their related donors. Patients were recruited between September 2015 and January 2017 and followed until September 2020 or death.

From the cysteine up to the phenylalanine, the CDR3 has a length of 13 residues. Left in the record is the CDR3 DNA by itself, 39 bases read in frame from the first base. The germline V gene gives CDR1 as SGHNT and CDR2 as YENEEA. V loses 4 bases, J loses 4 bases, and the germline ends lie 10 bases apart. TCR beta CDR3 regions were amplified from genomic DNA with the immunoSEQ assay, a bias-controlled multiplex PCR using V- and J-specific primers. A proprietary barcode and Illumina adapter sequences were added to the CDR3 amplicons in a second PCR step. An Illumina MiSeq instrument was used to sequence the CDR3 libraries. In the authors' own workflow: immunoSEQ Analyzer 3.0 was used for export and quality control, with R Bioconductor and Immunarch used for downstream analyses. Only productive rearrangements within the normalized downsampled data set were used in the calculation of repertoire metrics. In the normalized cohort, clonotypes with more than 5 templates were defined as pathologically expanded. Repertoire diversity was measured with the Inverse Simpson Index. CMV-specificity analyses were carried out on the non-normalized data set to capture all clonotypes. The clones in this table, taken by TCRdb from immuneACCESS, are in-frame only. Not every clone is retained; where verified, under half of the shortfall comes from an unresolved V gene, and the cause of the rest is unknown. That table furnishes V, J and clone size, whereas the DNA furnished D and trimming. Within this sample are some 15,000 clones, with 75% to 90% of them counted one time only. Clones ranked in the top ten supply approximately 3% of the sample.

The paper as a whole reports these results and caveats: Sample size was limited, and cells were not sorted, so CD4 and CD8 repertoire contributions could not be separated. Overlap with donor repertoires was found for only a small fraction of recipient repertoires, with over 97% found to appear de novo at the given depth. Recipient TCR diversity fell after transplant, with pathologically expanded clonotypes rising progressively from day 30 to day 180. Donor and pretransplant recipient Inverse Simpson Index values predicted broader posttransplant TCR repertoire diversity.

Blood samples for TCR beta sequencing were provided by related transplant donors. Using Nuclei Lysis Solution, genomic DNA was extracted from unfractionated peripheral blood mononuclear cells that were either fresh or cryopreserved. A word on this clone: No cognate antigen has been identified for it. Qualities for individual bases were not recorded, and no much larger clone is one base off.

Source material: peripheral blood mononuclear cells. The clonotype originates from a man aged 50-60 years in good health. Some clones in this sample may be carry-over from other donors' samples. The chain is made from TRBV11-3 and TRBJ1-2; TRBD1 is a weak D gene call, 5 bases matching. CDR3 protein: CASSSQGFYGYTF. Read as DNA, the sequence is TGTGCCAGCAGCTCTCAGGGATTCTATGGCTACACCTTC.